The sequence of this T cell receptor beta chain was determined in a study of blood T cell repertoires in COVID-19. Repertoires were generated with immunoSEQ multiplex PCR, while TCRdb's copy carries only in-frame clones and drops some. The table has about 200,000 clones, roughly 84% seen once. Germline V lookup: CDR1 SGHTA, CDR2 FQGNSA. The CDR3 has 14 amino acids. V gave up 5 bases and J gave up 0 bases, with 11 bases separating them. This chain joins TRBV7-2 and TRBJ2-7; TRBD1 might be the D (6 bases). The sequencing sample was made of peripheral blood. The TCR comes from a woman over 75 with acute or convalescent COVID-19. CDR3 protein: CASSSTGFSYEQYF. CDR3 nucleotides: TGTGCCAGCAGCAGCACAGGGTTCTCCTACGAGCAGTACTTC.